This is a list of T cell receptor beta chains from one sample in a study of cytomegalovirus exposure and HLA in healthy donors. Sequencing used immunoSEQ multiplex PCR; TCRdb keeps in-frame clones, though not all of them. The data contain 150,000 or so clones, roughly 70% of them singletons. Sequenced input: PBMCs. The receptors here all came from a man between 18 and 35 years old in good health and CMV-seropositive. Each CDR3 is given with its conserved first and last residue. A D gene is named only where the DNA matches it firmly.

>TRBD1|TRBV19|15
CASSGLDRGREKLFF
>.|TRBV7-9|15
CASSLEGQPSYGYTF
>TRBD1|TRBV2|15
CASSQDRGRADTQYF
>TRBD2|TRBV7-2|14
CASSLIGRTYEQYF
>.|TRBV13|15
CASSLRGHPSKTQYF
>.|TRBV28|12
CASSSLQETQYF
>.|TRBV5-4|16
CASSLDDRPAVETQYF
>TRBD1|TRBV28|15
CASSPLGQGRNIQYF
>TRBD2|TRBV4-2|15
CASSRAGGDPDEQYF
>.|TRBV19|14
CASSIRDTYTEAFF
>.|TRBV6-5|15
CASSYQVLSYNEQFF
>TRBD1|TRBV27|15
CASRATGTGVNEQFF
>TRBD2|TRBV4-1|16
CASSRKAGGDLNEQYF
>.|TRBV27|15
CASSSNRAGNQPQHF
>TRBD2|TRBV5-1|14
CASSYGTSGNIQYF
>TRBD2|TRBV29-1|15
CSVDDRAGGGNEQFF
>.|TRBV7-8|13
CASSLTAGREAFF
>.|TRBV5-1|13
CASSVGIQETQYF
>TRBD2|TRBV7-8|18
CASSLEGGLAGPSGEGFF
>.|TRBV27|15
CASSLSDRSSYEQYF
>.|TRBV28|15
CASSLSFSGGNTIYF
>TRBD1|TRBV6-5|13
CASSRTGVQPQHF
>TRBD1|TRBV19|16
CASSIRGQISNTEAFF
>.|TRBV5-1|14
CASSLEQGLGEQYF